These 17 T cell receptor beta chains were sequenced from one sample in a study of post-analysis software for immune sequencing data. Broader study findings: About five TRBV segments, including TRBV5-6, TRBV5-1 and TRBV20-1, were more frequent in patients than controls.

The library was made from cDNA and included unique molecular identifiers. TCRdb reanalysed the PCR reads using MiXCR and keeps one entry per CDR3 protein. The sample records roughly 200,000 distinct CDR3 sequences, roughly 30% being singletons. For these TCRs, the target antigens are not known. Sequenced input: blood. The receptor set was obtained from a girl under 18 with multiple sclerosis.

The CDR3 region has the DNA TGTGCCAGCAGCTTGGCTGGAGCATCGTGGGAGACCCAGTACTTC. The encoded protein is CASSLAGASWETQYF. The V and J genes are TRBV5-6 and TRBJ2-4; D is unclear. The J call is in doubt because the DNA end fits TRBJ2-5 better. CDR3 length: 15 amino acids. The germline gives CDR1 SGHDT, CDR2 YYEEEE.

This clonotype has more than one count but fewer than ten. The chain employs TRBV5-1 and TRBJ1-2; the D is unclear. The CDR3 covers 13 residues. V shed 0 bases and J shed 5 bases, with 8 bases lying between them. Germline V CDR1 and CDR2: SGHRS, YFSETQ. The CDR3 DNA reads as TGCGCCAGCAGCTTGGAGACAAAATATGGCTACACCTTC. Encoded protein: CASSLETKYGYTF.

The table lists this clonotype with a few counts. Just one base apart from a much larger clone, this may be a read error. This chain uses TRBV29-1 with TRBJ2-1; no firm D call. The tail of the sequence fits TRBJ2-7 better, so the J call may be wrong. From germline, CDR1 is SQVTM and CDR2 ANQGSEA. This CDR3 contains 12 residues. This CDR3 is CSVDGHYNEQYF. CDR3 sequence (DNA): TGCAGCGTTGACGGCCACTACAATGAGCAGTACTTC.

This clonotype has only a few counts. The chain joins TRBV12-3 or TRBV12-4 to TRBJ2-2, with D possibly TRBD1 on 6 matching bases. V lost 6 bases to trimming and J lost 6 bases, with 14 bases between them. The CDR3 is 14 amino acids. CDR3 nucleotides: TGTGCCAGCAGGGTACAGGGCAGCCCCGGGGAGCTGTTTTTT. Translating gives CASRVQGSPGELFF.

Remarks on this clonotype: Mismatch with germline at one junction end may stem from a read error. The chain joins TRBV20-1 to TRBJ2-2, with 8 nucleotides matching TRBD2. CDR3 length: 11 amino acids. Germline-derived CDR1 and CDR2 are DFQATT and SNEGSKA (reference sequence). In DNA, the CDR3 is TGCAGTGCTAGTGGTAGCGGGGAGCGGTTTTTT. Translating gives CSASGSGERFF.

This clonotype was seen many times. V gene TRBV6-1 combines with J gene TRBJ2-7; D possibly corresponds to TRBD1 (6 bases). This CDR3 contains 12 residues. Trimming left V 7 bases short and J 7 bases short, with 14 bases between. Germline V gene lookup returns CDR1 MNHNS and CDR2 SASEGT. The CDR3 protein is CASKAGAREQYF. CDR3 in DNA: TGTGCCAGCAAGGCAGGGGCAAGGGAGCAGTACTTC.

This clonotype was recorded a few times. The chain recombines TRBV6-1 with TRBJ2-2; weak D call: TRBD2 (6 bases). Trimming left V 6 bases short and J 5 bases short, with 22 bases between. Germline V gives CDR1 MNHNS, CDR2 SASEGT. This CDR3 spans 17 amino acids. The CDR3 here is CASSLQPGEGLTGELFF. The CDR3 region has the DNA TGTGCCAGCAGCCTGCAACCGGGAGAGGGATTAACCGGGGAGCTGTTTTTT.

The CDR3 DNA is TGTGCCAGCAGCTTACTCGGGACAGGGAGGAGGTCCCACGAGCAGTACTTC. This sequence encodes CASSLLGTGRRSHEQYF. The chain joins TRBV7-2 to TRBJ2-7, with 9 bases lining up with TRBD1. Germline values: CDR1 SGHTA, CDR2 FQGNSA. The CDR3 totals 17 residues. Losses at the gene ends were 2 bases for V and 5 bases for J; bases not matched to a gene: 13.

This clonotype has just a few counts. The V call is TRBV29-1, the J call TRBJ1-2; tentatively, D is TRBD1 (6 bases). Germline CDR1 reads SQVTM; CDR2 reads ANQGSEA. This CDR3 region has 9 residues. The CDR3 DNA is TGCGGGTCAGGGGATGGCTACACCTTC. This translates into CGSGDGYTF.

This chain connects TRBV20-1 to TRBJ1-6; D is unclear. Germline CDR1 reads DFQATT; CDR2 reads SNEGSKA (reference sequence). This CDR3 has 16 residues. CDR3 coding DNA: TGCAGCGCTTCCCCACCGCTGCCACGGGCGAATTCACCCCTCCACTTT. As protein: CSASPPLPRANSPLHF.

This clonotype was observed at least ten times. The chain has TRBV15 and TRBJ2-7; the D gene is possibly TRBD2 (5 bases). V was cut by 0 bases and J by 4 bases, with 7 bases left in between. This CDR3 has 13 amino acids. Germline values: CDR1 LNHNV, CDR2 YYDKDF (reference sequence). CDR3 protein: CATSRDRDYEQYF. The DNA of the CDR3 is TGTGCCACCAGCAGAGATCGGGATTACGAGCAGTACTTC. Full variable domain (missing parts from reference TRBV15 and TRBJ2-7): DAMVIQNPRYQVTQFGKPVTLSCSQTLNHNVMYWYQQKSSQAPKLLFHYYDKDFNNEADTPDNFQSRRPNTSFCFLDIRSPGLGDTAMYLCATSRDRDYEQYFGPGTRLTVT.

This clonotype was seen repeatedly, ten times or more. The junction departs from the called germline gene at one end, perhaps through a read error. DNA for the CDR3: TGCAGTGCCAGAGATAGGGGGGGGAGGACAGATACGCAGTATTTT. This translates into CSARDRGGRTDTQYF. This sequence joins TRBV20-1 and TRBJ2-3; a weak D match, TRBD2 (7 bases). The germline gives CDR1 DFQATT, CDR2 SNEGSKA (reference sequence). The CDR3 runs 15 residues.

The rearrangement links TRBV5-1 to TRBJ1-5, with D perhaps TRBD1 (5 bases). Germline lookup yields CDR1 SGHRS and CDR2 YFSETQ. V gave up 3 bases and J gave up 3 bases, with 13 bases separating them. This CDR3 comprises 15 residues. The DNA for the CDR3 is TGCGCCAGCAGCTGGGGTTCGGGACTCAATCAGCCCCAGCATTTT. This encodes CASSWGSGLNQPQHF.

In this sample, this clonotype turned up many times. V usage is TRBV19 and J usage is TRBJ2-3; 7 nucleotides align to TRBD1. The CDR3 contains 14 residues. Trimming took 9 bases from V and 2 from J; bases not matched to a gene: 8. Germline V CDR1 and CDR2: LNHDA, SQIVND (reference sequence). CDR3 coding DNA: TGTGCCAGCACTGGGACAGTGAACACAGATACGCAGTATTTT. Translation gives CASTGTVNTDTQYF.

The CDR3: CSARKRGAPDTQYF. Here the CDR3 DNA reads TGCAGTGCTAGAAAGAGGGGGGCTCCAGATACGCAGTATTTT. This chain joins TRBV20-1 and TRBJ2-3; D may correspond to TRBD1 or TRBD2 (6 bases each). CDR3 length: 14 residues. V gave up 2 bases and J gave up 4 bases, with 13 bases separating them. Germline V gives CDR1 DFQATT, CDR2 SNEGSKA (reference sequence).

V and J are TRBV5-1 and TRBJ2-1, with 12 bases fitting TRBD2. The CDR3 contains 16 residues. V lost 4 bases, J lost 5 bases, and 7 bases stayed unmatched. Germline lookup yields CDR1 SGHRS and CDR2 YFSETQ. CDR3 sequence: CASSLTSGGLDNEQFF. In nucleotides, the CDR3 is TGCGCCAGCAGCCTTACTAGCGGGGGGCTCGACAATGAGCAGTTCTTC.

V and J are TRBV6-5 and TRBJ1-4, with TRBD1 matching 12 bases. The CDR3 covers 16 residues. Trimming cost V 6 bases and J 9 bases; bases outside gene matches: 11. The V gene's germline CDR1 is MNHEY and CDR2 SVGAGI. The chain's CDR3 is CASRGSIGTGGKKLFF. CDR3 in DNA: TGTGCCAGCAGGGGATCGATCGGGACAGGGGGCAAAAAACTGTTTTTT.